This T cell receptor (beta chain) was sequenced for a study of blood T cell repertoires in COVID-19. The J segment lost 3 bases and the V segment lost 5 bases, leaving 3 bases of the junction unmatched. The germline CDR1 and CDR2 sequences are SEHNR and FQNEAQ (reference sequence). The CDR3 totals 15 residues. In the authors' methods: Scientists estimated how many nucleated cells there were by amplifying reference gene primers. Generated by immunoSEQ multiplex PCR, the TCRdb table keeps only in-frame clones and is missing some. That table supplies the V and J calls and clone size; D and trimming were determined from the DNA. The sample includes about 170,000 clones, about four fifths of them seen just once.

This chain connects TRBV7-9 to TRBJ2-6; the match to TRBD2 covers 8 bases. Sequenced: peripheral blood. This TCR was recovered from a man aged 35 to 55 who had recovered from COVID-19. The chain's CDR3 is CASSGSGVGANVLTF. The CDR3 DNA follows: TGTGCCAGCAGCGGTAGCGGGGTTGGGGCCAACGTCCTGACTTTC.